This passage covers 21 T cell receptor beta chains from one sample sequenced in a study of T cell therapy after organ transplantation. Sequencing was performed with immunoSEQ multiplex PCR; in TCRdb, only in-frame clones are kept and a portion is missing. The sample yields about 50,000 clones, approximately 94% seen once. No cognate antigen is known for these TCRs. Specimen: CD8+ T cells from blood, collected before autologous CMV-specific T cell therapy. These receptors originate from a human patient who had received a solid organ transplant and had CMV disease.

The V call is TRBV30, the J call TRBJ1-2, with a weak D call TRBD1 (5 bases). This CDR3 has 13 amino acids. The ends were cut back, 4 bases at V and 6 bases at J, with 15 bases in the middle. In germline, CDR1 is GTSNPN, CDR2 SVGIG (reference sequence). CDR3 DNA sequence: TGTGCCTGGACGGAGACAGCCTTTCATGGCTACACCTTC. Translation gives CAWTETAFHGYTF.

The genes are TRBV2 and TRBJ1-6, with 8 bases that match TRBD1. Trimming removed 8 bases from V and 9 bases from J; junction bases left unmatched: 6. Germline lookup yields CDR1 SNHLY and CDR2 FYNNEI. This CDR3 has 13 amino acids. CDR3: CASFDRGISPLHF. The CDR3 DNA sequence: TGTGCCAGCTTCGACAGGGGAATTTCACCCCTCCACTTT.

This sequence joins TRBV6-1 and TRBJ2-2, with 9 bases lining up with TRBD1. Germline CDR1 MNHNS, CDR2 SASEGT. The CDR3 loop spans 14 amino acids. The trim removed 1 base at V and 6 bases at J, leaving 0 bases unmatched. The CDR3 spells CASSEGTGAGELFF. CDR3 nucleotides: TGTGCCAGCAGTGAAGGGACAGGGGCCGGGGAGCTGTTTTTT.

V and J are TRBV7-6 and TRBJ1-1, with 8 bases that match TRBD1. The trim removed 5 bases at V and 6 bases at J, leaving 14 bases unmatched. Per germline, CDR1 SGHVS and CDR2 FNYEAQ. The CDR3 is 16 amino acids. CDR3 nucleotides: TGTGCCAGCAGCCGAGGGACAGGTGAACTGGGTCCTGAAGCTTTCTTT. It is translated as CASSRGTGELGPEAFF.

The rearrangement uses TRBV29-1 and TRBJ1-1; TRBD1 is a possible D gene (5 bases). The germline V and J ends were trimmed by 0 bases and 5 bases, with 13 bases remaining between them. Germline values: CDR1 SQVTM, CDR2 ANQGSEA. The CDR3 runs 14 residues. CDR3 amino acids: CSVEDRTRKTEAFF. In nucleotides, the CDR3 is TGCAGCGTTGAAGATCGGACAAGAAAAACTGAAGCTTTCTTT.

V and J are TRBV15 and TRBJ1-3; D might be TRBD1 (5 bases). The germline gives CDR1 LNHNV, CDR2 YYDKDF (reference sequence). Trimming left V 0 bases short and J 4 bases short, with 16 bases between. The CDR3 contains 17 residues. The CDR3 DNA follows: TGTGCCACCAGCAGAGAGGCCGGGGGGACTGGGGGAAACACCATATATTTT. Protein product: CATSREAGGTGGNTIYF.

The chain carries TRBV7-9 and TRBJ2-7; unclear D gene. The CDR3 is made up of 13 amino acids. Germline CDR1 and CDR2: SEHNR and FQNEAQ (reference sequence). Trimming took 1 base from V and 2 from J, leaving 6 bases between them. The CDR3 region is CASSLVAAYEQYF. The CDR3 coding sequence is TGTGCCAGCAGCTTAGTAGCAGCCTACGAGCAGTACTTC.

V and J are TRBV12-5 and TRBJ2-6, with 8 bases that match TRBD1. Germline trimming cut 9 bases from V and 0 bases from J; bases unmatched to any gene: 10. This CDR3 has 17 amino acids. Germline CDR1 LGHNT, CDR2 FRNRAP. CDR3 sequence reads: CASWAGTGRSGANVLTF. CDR3 bases: TGTGCTAGCTGGGCCGGGACAGGCCGCTCTGGGGCCAACGTCCTGACTTTC.

This clone was detected only once. The chain combines TRBV4-1 with TRBJ2-4; the D is unclear. CDR3 length: 16 amino acids. From germline, CDR1 is MGHRA and CDR2 YSYEKL. The ends were cut back, 4 bases at V and 0 bases at J, with 13 bases in the middle. The CDR3 spells CASSPAFGVAKNIQYF. The CDR3 nucleotides read TGCGCCAGCAGCCCAGCATTTGGGGTAGCCAAAAACATTCAGTACTTC.

The CDR3: CASSLRQSSYNSPLHF. CDR3 bases: TGTGCCAGCAGTTTAAGGCAGAGCTCCTATAATTCACCCCTCCACTTT. J is TRBJ1-6 and V is TRBV27; D is unresolved. CDR1 and CDR2 (germline): MNHEY, SMNVEV (reference sequence). V was clipped by 2 bases and J by 0 bases, with 8 bases between them. This CDR3 spans 16 amino acids.

The rearrangement uses TRBV15 and TRBJ1-2, with D hard to call. The CDR3 has 13 residues. With 3 bases removed from V and 4 bases from J, the gap between germline ends came to 9 bases. The germline CDR1 and CDR2 sequences are LNHNV and YYDKDF (reference sequence). The CDR3, as DNA: TGTGCCACCAGCAGGACGGAGGGCTATGGCTACACCTTC. Its protein product is CATSRTEGYGYTF.

This rearrangement joins TRBV30 to TRBJ2-7; 8 nucleotides line up with TRBD1. This CDR3 is built from 12 residues. Germline CDR1 and CDR2: GTSNPN and SVGIG (reference sequence). With V trimmed by 2 bases and J by 4 bases, 1 base remained unmatched. CDR3 amino acids: CAWSRTGYEQYF. CDR3 bases: TGTGCCTGGAGTCGGACAGGGTACGAGCAGTACTTC.

CDR3 amino acids: CSVEEDEVATYGYTF. CDR3 nucleotides: TGCAGCGTTGAAGAAGACGAGGTGGCAACCTATGGCTACACCTTC. V usage is TRBV29-1 and J usage is TRBJ1-2; D is ambiguous. The V and J ends lost 0 bases and 4 bases respectively, with 15 bases between them. The CDR3 extends over 15 amino acids. Germline CDR1 reads SQVTM; CDR2 reads ANQGSEA.

This rearrangement joins TRBV4-2 to TRBJ2-7, with 12 positions matching TRBD2. V was clipped by 1 base and J by 0 bases; unmatched bases: 4. Germline CDR1 and CDR2: LGHNA and YNFKEQ. This CDR3 contains 17 residues. This CDR3 reads CASSQGLAGESSYEQYF. CDR3 sequence (DNA): TGTGCCAGCAGCCAAGGACTAGCGGGAGAGAGCTCCTACGAGCAGTACTTC.

V gene TRBV4-2 combines with J gene TRBJ1-1; 12 bases line up with TRBD1. The CDR3 is 21 residues long. Per germline, CDR1 LGHNA and CDR2 YNFKEQ. V dropped 2 bases and J dropped 1; count of bases not matched to a gene: 17. CDR3 sequence: CASSQPLTNPGQGAANTEAFF. The CDR3 DNA sequence: TGTGCCAGCAGCCAACCGCTAACAAATCCGGGACAGGGGGCGGCGAACACTGAAGCTTTCTTT.

This rearrangement joins TRBV13 to TRBJ1-1, with D perhaps matching TRBD1 (5 bases). CDR1 is PRHDT, CDR2 FYEKMQ, per germline (reference sequence). V was pared by 4 bases and J by 1 base, with 13 bases between. The CDR3 is 15 residues long. CDR3 nucleotides: TGTGCCAGCAGCTCCTCAGGGCGAGGGAACACTGAAGCTTTCTTT. It specifies CASSSSGRGNTEAFF. The full variable domain, rest sourced from reference TRBV13 and TRBJ1-1, is AAGVIQSPRHLIKEKRETATLKCYPIPRHDTVYWYQQGPGQDPQFLISFYEKMQSDKGSIPDRFSAQQFSDYHSELNMSSLELGDSALYFCASSSSGRGNTEAFFGQGTRLTVV.

CDR3 sequence: CASSLGTGVTEAFF. CDR3 nucleotides: TGTGCCAGCAGCTTGGGGACAGGGGTCACTGAAGCTTTCTTT. The chain uses TRBV11-1 and TRBJ1-1, with 10 bases matching TRBD1. The CDR3 is 14 amino acids. The J segment lost 4 bases and the V segment lost 3 bases, leaving 2 bases of the junction unmatched. Per germline, CDR1 SGHAT and CDR2 FQDESV (reference sequence).

The chain combines TRBV18 with TRBJ2-7; no clear D. V lost 6 bases to trimming and J lost 0 bases, with 12 bases between them. The germline V gene has CDR1 KGHSH and CDR2 LQKENI. The CDR3 has 14 residues. CDR3: CASSPYTNSYEQYF. In DNA, the CDR3 is TGTGCCAGCTCGCCCTATACAAACTCCTACGAGCAGTACTTC.

The genes are TRBV2 and TRBJ2-3; 16 bases line up with TRBD2. This CDR3 contains 18 residues. Germline lookup yields CDR1 SNHLY and CDR2 FYNNEI. With 0 bases clipped from V and 5 bases from J, the junction kept 5 bases outside the gene matches. The CDR3 DNA follows: TGTGCCAGCAGTGAAGCTGGGACTAGCGGGAGGGTAAAAGATACGCAGTATTTT. Translated, it gives CASSEAGTSGRVKDTQYF.

V usage is TRBV2 and J usage is TRBJ1-2; weak D call: TRBD1 (6 bases). Trimming removed 9 bases from V and 3 bases from J, with 17 bases in between. The V gene's germline CDR1 is SNHLY and CDR2 FYNNEI. The CDR3 spans 14 residues. The CDR3 DNA follows: TGTGCCAGTGCCGGGACACGGCGTGACTATGGCTACACCTTC. Protein sequence: CASAGTRRDYGYTF.

The J gene is TRBJ1-1, the V gene TRBV27; 8 bases agree with TRBD1. This CDR3 spans 14 amino acids. V trimming: 6 bases; J trimming: 6 bases; junction bases outside the gene matches: 9. CDR1 and CDR2 (germline): MNHEY, SMNVEV (reference sequence). The CDR3, as DNA: TGTGCCAGCAGCCCGGGGGACAGGCCCCCTGAAGCTTTCTTT. Translating gives CASSPGDRPPEAFF.